Below are 15 T cell receptor beta chains sequenced from a single sample in a study of T cells expressing NK-cell markers. TCRdb reprocessed the 5' RACE reads and keeps a single row for each CDR3 protein, giving no DNA. The repertoire table contains 90,000 to 130,000 distinct CDR3 sequences. Sequencing input: blood T cells: a sorted CD56 or NKG2C T cell subset, CD4+ or CD8+ T cells, or bulk PBMC T cells (not recorded which). The receptors were sampled from a woman between 18 and 75 years old in good health.

The chain is built from TRBV4-2 and TRBJ1-6. The CDR3 loop spans 16 amino acids. Looked up from germline, CDR1 is LGHNA and CDR2 is YNFKEQ. CDR3 loop: CASSQEATYNNSPLHF.

V and J are TRBV12-3 or TRBV12-4 and TRBJ1-1; TCRdb names TRBD1, which stays unverified in the absence of DNA. The CDR3 totals 13 residues. The CDR3 protein is CASSLGGATEAFF.

The chain recombines TRBV6-4 with TRBJ2-2; TCRdb designates TRBD1, a call that cannot be tested without DNA. The CDR3 is 14 amino acids. Per germline, CDR1 MRHNA and CDR2 SNTAGT. CDR3 in amino acids: CASSAGGQAGELFF.

V and J are TRBV20-1 and TRBJ2-1; checking the TCRdb D call of TRBD2 is not possible without DNA. There are 16 residues in the CDR3. Germline V lookup: CDR1 DFQATT, CDR2 SNEGSKA (reference sequence). CDR3 residues: CSAPTSGRAVDNEQFF.

CDR3 region: CASSQDGDQPQHF. V and J are TRBV4-3 and TRBJ1-5. In germline, CDR1 is LGHNA, CDR2 YSLEER. This CDR3 region has 13 residues.

The genes are TRBV13 and TRBJ2-5; TCRdb outputs TRBD1, but without DNA this stays unchecked. The CDR3 extends over 15 amino acids. Germline values: CDR1 PRHDT, CDR2 FYEKMQ (reference sequence). This CDR3 is CASSPGYALGGTQYF. Together with reference TRBV13 and TRBJ2-5, the CDR3 gives the full variable domain: AAGVIQSPRHLIKEKRETATLKCYPIPRHDTVYWYQQGPGQDPQFLISFYEKMQSDKGSIPDRFSAQQFSDYHSELNMSSLELGDSALYFCASSPGYALGGTQYFGPGTRLLVL.

The chain joins TRBV7-8 to TRBJ1-4; TCRdb names TRBD1, which stays unverified in the absence of DNA. This CDR3 has 14 residues. Germline V gene lookup returns CDR1 SGHVS and CDR2 FQNEAQ. This CDR3 reads CASSFGQGNEKLFF.

V is TRBV13 and J is TRBJ1-1. The germline gives CDR1 PRHDT, CDR2 FYEKMQ (reference sequence). This CDR3 is built from 13 residues. CDR3 amino acids: CASSLRAAAEAFF.

The chain links TRBV20-1 to TRBJ2-1; TCRdb designates TRBD2, a call that cannot be tested without DNA. The CDR3 length is 13 residues. Germline loops: CDR1 DFQATT, CDR2 SNEGSKA (reference sequence). CDR3 sequence reads: CSARGTSENEQFF.

The V and J genes are TRBV28 and TRBJ2-6; no DNA is available, so the TRBD1 call from TCRdb remains unchecked. Per germline, CDR1 MDHEN and CDR2 SYDVKM. The CDR3 covers 15 residues. The CDR3 is CASSFRGTGANVLTF.

J is TRBJ2-1 and V is TRBV7-9. This CDR3 region has 13 residues. The germline gives CDR1 SEHNR, CDR2 FQNEAQ (reference sequence). The CDR3 loop reads CASSQIEAHEQFF.

The chain links TRBV29-1 to TRBJ2-1; the D call from TCRdb, TRBD2, cannot be confirmed without DNA. Germline CDR1 is SQVTM and CDR2 is ANQGSEA. The CDR3 loop spans 14 amino acids. CDR3 loop: CSVEVGLAGREQFF.

The chain couples TRBV15 to TRBJ2-5. This CDR3 comprises 12 residues. The germline V gene has CDR1 LNHNV and CDR2 YYDKDF (reference sequence). The CDR3 reads CATSQTEETQYF.

The J gene is TRBJ1-3, the V gene TRBV9. The CDR3 is 15 residues long. Germline CDR1 reads SGDLS; CDR2 reads YYNGEE. This chain's CDR3 is CASSVSAASGNTIYF.

The chain combines TRBV7-9 with TRBJ1-1; lacking DNA, the TRBD1 call made by TCRdb goes unchecked. The CDR3 is made up of 15 amino acids. In germline, CDR1 is SEHNR, CDR2 FQNEAQ (reference sequence). The CDR3 spells CASSFPQGAGTEAFF.